These 13 T cell receptor beta chains share one sample of origin, sequenced in a study of cytomegalovirus exposure and HLA in healthy donors. The PCR ran on 60 Vbeta and 13 Jbeta primers. The method was immunoSEQ multiplex PCR; TCRdb's version includes in-frame clones alone and lacks a portion of them. The data show a few hundred thousand clones, with around nine tenths seen just once and roughly 2.3% held by the top ten. Sequences were obtained from PBMCs. The receptors originated from a young woman in good health and CMV-seronegative.

CDR3 residues: CASSESRVGQPQHF. The CDR3 nucleotides read TGTGCCAGCAGTGAATCCAGGGTGGGTCAGCCCCAGCATTTT. The chain couples TRBV6-1 to TRBJ1-5; the D gene is possibly TRBD1 (5 bases). The CDR3 totals 14 residues. V was trimmed by 2 bases and J by 6 bases, leaving 11 bases between them. Germline V gene sequence: CDR1 MNHNS, CDR2 SASEGT.

The chain recombines TRBV6-1 with TRBJ2-4; possible D gene TRBD2, 5 bases. V lost 3 bases and J lost 9, with 12 bases in between. Germline CDR1 is MNHNS and CDR2 is SASEGT. This CDR3 region has 13 residues. Here the CDR3 DNA reads TGTGCCAGCAGTGAGGCGAGGGATAGCATTCAGTACTTC. Encoded protein: CASSEARDSIQYF.

This clone came up once. The gene calls are TRBV2 and TRBJ2-5; perhaps TRBD1 as D (5 bases). Germline V gene sequence: CDR1 SNHLY, CDR2 FYNNEI. V gave up 1 base and J gave up 3 bases, with 18 bases separating them. The length of the CDR3 is 17 residues. The CDR3: CASSEVTAGMGKETQYF. The CDR3 DNA reads TGTGCCAGCAGTGAAGTGACCGCAGGGATGGGGAAAGAGACCCAGTACTTC.

The J gene is TRBJ2-1, the V gene TRBV21-1; the DNA was not compared with TRBD2, the D call given in the table. TRBV21-1 is a documented pseudogene. This CDR3 has 14 residues. Written as DNA, the CDR3 is TGTGCCAGACAGAGCGGGGGGGTTAACAATGAGCAGTTCTTC. Translated: CARQSGGVNNEQFF.

The chain combines TRBV2 with TRBJ1-1; a weak D match, TRBD1 (6 bases). This CDR3 has 15 amino acids. CDR1 is SNHLY, CDR2 FYNNEI, per germline. Trimming cost V 6 bases and J 4 bases, with 18 bases left between them. The CDR3 spells CASRETDRRITEAFF. Written as DNA, the CDR3 is TGTGCCAGCAGAGAAACCGACAGGCGGATCACTGAAGCTTTCTTT.

The DNA of the CDR3 is TGTGCTAGTGGTTTACAGATCCGGGGGCCCCAGCATTTT. This sequence encodes CASGLQIRGPQHF. The rearrangement links TRBV12-5 to TRBJ1-5; D is uncertain. The CDR3 sequence is 13 residues long. In germline, CDR1 is LGHNT, CDR2 FRNRAP. The V end lost 3 bases, the J end lost 9 bases, and 12 bases lay between the germline ends.

The chain carries TRBV21-1 and TRBJ1-5; no check of the table's D call, TRBD1, against the DNA was made. TRBV21-1 counts as a pseudogene. This CDR3 is 16 amino acids long. The CDR3 sequence is CASSKDRGRCNQPQHF. Here the CDR3 DNA reads TGTGCCAGCAGCAAAGACAGGGGGCGGTGCAATCAGCCCCAGCATTTT.

The chain recombines TRBV27 with TRBJ1-1; D gene uncertain. The V end was cut by 0 bases, the J end by 3 bases, with 5 bases between. Per germline, CDR1 MNHEY and CDR2 SMNVEV (reference sequence). CDR3 length equals 13 residues. CDR3: CASSLSGDTEAFF. CDR3 DNA: TGTGCCAGCAGTTTATCGGGAGACACTGAAGCTTTCTTT.

The chain combines TRBV20-1 with TRBJ2-5, with no clear D. The V and J ends lost 3 bases and 1 base respectively, with 3 bases between them. Germline values: CDR1 DFQATT, CDR2 SNEGSKA (reference sequence). The CDR3 is 11 amino acids. The CDR3 nucleotides are TGCAGTGCTAGTCTCCAAGAGACCCAGTACTTC. Translation: CSASLQETQYF.

The rearrangement joins TRBV2 to TRBJ2-1; 9 bases match TRBD2. The CDR3 length is 15 residues. The J segment lost 2 bases and the V segment lost 7 bases, leaving 6 bases of the junction unmatched. CDR1 SNHLY and CDR2 FYNNEI come from the germline V gene. This CDR3 reads CASTVSGGTYNEQFF. CDR3 in DNA: TGTGCCAGCACTGTAAGCGGGGGGACCTACAATGAGCAGTTCTTC.

This clone is a singleton in its sample. The missing conserved phenylalanine or tryptophan at the end of this CDR3 makes a read error likely. The CDR3 DNA sequence: TGTGCCAGCAGTAAACAAGCGGGGGCACCCTACGAGCAGTACCTC. Amino acid sequence: CASSKQAGAPYEQYL. The J gene is TRBJ2-7, the V gene TRBV6-1; 8 bases fit TRBD2. The germline gives CDR1 MNHNS, CDR2 SASEGT. The CDR3 is 15 residues long. V shed 5 bases, J shed 2 bases, and the junction held 8 bases outside the gene matches.

The chain carries TRBV5-1 and TRBJ2-3; no clear D gene. The CDR3 loop spans 17 amino acids. Trimming took off 0 bases at V and 2 bases at J, with 16 bases between the two ends. Germline values: CDR1 SGHRS, CDR2 YFSETQ. In DNA form, the CDR3 reads TGCGCCAGCAGCTTGGAAGGCAGGAACCTGTACACAGATACGCAGTATTTT. Residues: CASSLEGRNLYTDTQYF.

The table lists this clone with a few counts. V gene TRBV13 combines with J gene TRBJ2-3; 12 bases are shared with TRBD2. The length of the CDR3 is 16 residues. Trimming took 4 bases from V and 1 from J; bases not matched to a gene: 3. The germline V gene encodes CDR1 PRHDT and CDR2 FYEKMQ (reference sequence). In DNA form, the CDR3 reads TGTGCCAGCAGCTCCCGACTAGCGGGGGGCACAGATACGCAGTATTTT. The encoded protein is CASSSRLAGGTDTQYF.